This paragraph covers one T cell receptor beta chain sequence. This sample is drawn from a study of CD8 T cells in Susac syndrome. TCR beta was sequenced from blood CD8+ and CD4+ T cells. Isolation of CD8+ and CD4+ T cells was performed negatively, whereas enrichment of TEMRA cells was done by FACS. The trim removed 7 bases at V and 4 bases at J, leaving 4 bases unmatched. CDR3 length equals 14 residues. Germline CDR1 reads MNHNY; CDR2 reads SVGAGI (reference sequence). With random hexamers, reverse transcription was performed on about 0.45 to 1 ug of RNA. TCRdb passed the immunoSEQ multiplex PCR reads through MiXCR, listing each CDR3 protein once. The sample holds 90,000 or so distinct CDR3 sequences; just under 95% are singletons and the top ten take less than 0.35%.

The receptor comes from a human donor in good health. Sequencing was performed on CD8+ T cells from PBMCs. This sequence joins TRBV6-6 and TRBJ2-1; 10 nucleotides line up with TRBD1. The CDR3 protein is CASIKGQGYNEQFF. CDR3 bases: TGTGCCAGCATCAAGGGACAGGGGTACAATGAGCAGTTCTTC.